A selection of T cell receptor beta chains follows, all from one sample in a study of blood T cell repertoires in COVID-19. The method was immunoSEQ multiplex PCR; TCRdb's version includes in-frame clones alone and lacks a portion of them. Counted here are over 100,000 clones, about 90% occurring once; the ten biggest clones make up about 4%. Material for sequencing was peripheral blood. These receptors all stem from a young man with acute or convalescent COVID-19. The CDR3 runs from the conserved cysteine through the conserved F or W. Fields, in order: clone size, D gene, V gene, CDR3 length, J gene, CDR3 protein, CDR3 DNA. The D gene is left open where the match is weak. The size entry is marked missing in some rows and otherwise reads once, few, many or a size class.

clone_size: .
d_call: TRBD2
v_call: TRBV7-2
cdr3_length: 16
j_call: TRBJ2-3
cdr3_aa: CASSLSGRSGSDTQYF
cdr3_nt: TGTGCCAGCAGCTTAAGCGGGAGGTCGGGTTCTGATACGCAGTATTTT

clone_size: .
d_call: .
v_call: TRBV27
cdr3_length: 14
j_call: TRBJ1-3
cdr3_aa: CASMRAGGPNTIYF
cdr3_nt: TGTGCCAGCATGCGGGCGGGGGGGCCCAACACCATATATTTT

clone_size: .
d_call: TRBD1
v_call: TRBV30
cdr3_length: 14
j_call: TRBJ2-5
cdr3_aa: CAWSVQGYQETQYF
cdr3_nt: TGTGCCTGGAGTGTACAGGGGTACCAAGAGACCCAGTACTTC

clone_size: .
d_call: .
v_call: TRBV18
cdr3_length: 14
j_call: TRBJ1-2
cdr3_aa: CASSPQGANYGYTF
cdr3_nt: TGTGCCAGCTCACCACAGGGAGCTAACTATGGCTACACCTTC

clone_size: .
d_call: .
v_call: TRBV18
cdr3_length: 15
j_call: TRBJ2-7
cdr3_aa: CASSRSGEGSYEQYF
cdr3_nt: TGTGCCAGCTCACGATCAGGGGAGGGGAGCTACGAGCAGTACTTC

clone_size: .
d_call: .
v_call: TRBV19
cdr3_length: 12
j_call: TRBJ1-4
cdr3_aa: CASEGGSEKLFF
cdr3_nt: TGTGCCAGCGAGGGGGGGTCTGAAAAACTGTTTTTT

clone_size: .
d_call: TRBD1
v_call: TRBV9
cdr3_length: 13
j_call: TRBJ1-2
cdr3_aa: CASSVNRGDGYTF
cdr3_nt: TGTGCCAGCAGCGTAAACAGGGGAGATGGCTACACCTTC

clone_size: .
d_call: .
v_call: TRBV18
cdr3_length: 15
j_call: TRBJ1-1
cdr3_aa: CASSPQAVRGTEAFF
cdr3_nt: TGTGCCAGCTCACCACAGGCGGTCCGGGGTACTGAAGCTTTCTTT

clone_size: .
d_call: .
v_call: TRBV6-5
cdr3_length: 13
j_call: TRBJ2-1
cdr3_aa: CASSRTVYNEQFF
cdr3_nt: TGTGCCAGCAGTCGGACAGTCTACAATGAGCAGTTCTTC

clone_size: .
d_call: TRBD2
v_call: TRBV6-1
cdr3_length: 15
j_call: TRBJ2-7
cdr3_aa: CASSDLSGGTYEQYF
cdr3_nt: TGTGCCAGCAGTGATCTTTCGGGGGGGACCTACGAGCAGTACTTC

clone_size: .
d_call: TRBD1
v_call: TRBV19
cdr3_length: 15
j_call: TRBJ1-2
cdr3_aa: CASRITGDRGYGYTF
cdr3_nt: TGTGCCAGTAGGATTACAGGGGATCGGGGCTATGGCTACACCTTC

clone_size: .
d_call: TRBD1
v_call: TRBV5-4
cdr3_length: 14
j_call: TRBJ2-1
cdr3_aa: CASSLGQGNNEQFF
cdr3_nt: TGTGCCAGCAGCTTGGGACAGGGGAACAATGAGCAGTTCTTC

clone_size: .
d_call: TRBD1
v_call: TRBV5-1
cdr3_length: 14
j_call: TRBJ2-5
cdr3_aa: CASSLDRTQETQYF
cdr3_nt: TGCGCCAGCAGCCTGGACAGGACACAAGAGACCCAGTACTTC

clone_size: .
d_call: TRBD1
v_call: TRBV5-4
cdr3_length: 14
j_call: TRBJ2-1
cdr3_aa: CASSPGPGGHEQFF
cdr3_nt: TGTGCCAGCAGCCCCGGACCAGGGGGCCATGAGCAGTTCTTC

clone_size: .
d_call: TRBD2
v_call: TRBV25-1
cdr3_length: 15
j_call: TRBJ2-1
cdr3_aa: CASSEPSGAGDEQFF
cdr3_nt: TGTGCCAGCAGTGAACCTAGCGGGGCGGGGGATGAGCAGTTCTTC

clone_size: .
d_call: TRBD2
v_call: TRBV15
cdr3_length: 13
j_call: TRBJ2-7
cdr3_aa: CATGSGSRYEQYF
cdr3_nt: TGTGCCACCGGGAGCGGGAGCAGATACGAGCAGTACTTC

clone_size: .
d_call: .
v_call: TRBV7-2
cdr3_length: 13
j_call: TRBJ1-2
cdr3_aa: CASSLERGLGYTF
cdr3_nt: TGTGCCAGCAGCTTAGAAAGGGGGTTAGGCTACACCTTC

clone_size: .
d_call: .
v_call: TRBV4-2
cdr3_length: 14
j_call: TRBJ1-5
cdr3_aa: CASSQESGDQPQHF
cdr3_nt: TGTGCCAGCAGCCAAGAGTCAGGGGATCAGCCCCAGCATTTT

clone_size: .
d_call: TRBD2
v_call: TRBV27
cdr3_length: 18
j_call: TRBJ2-1
cdr3_aa: CASSTGLAGGLWYNEQFF
cdr3_nt: TGTGCCAGCAGTACAGGACTAGCGGGAGGGCTGTGGTACAATGAGCAGTTCTTC

clone_size: .
d_call: .
v_call: TRBV5-1
cdr3_length: 15
j_call: TRBJ1-4
cdr3_aa: CASSLAGAANEKLFF
cdr3_nt: TGCGCCAGCAGCTTGGCAGGGGCAGCTAATGAAAAACTGTTTTTT

clone_size: once
d_call: .
v_call: TRBV7-6
cdr3_length: 15
j_call: TRBJ1-1
cdr3_aa: CASSTEGDWNTEAFF
cdr3_nt: TGTGCCAGCAGCACCGAGGGGGATTGGAACACTGAAGCTTTCTTT

clone_size: .
d_call: TRBD1
v_call: TRBV30
cdr3_length: 15
j_call: TRBJ1-2
cdr3_aa: CAWSARTGVENGYTF
cdr3_nt: TGTGCCTGGAGTGCCCGGACAGGGGTGGAGAACGGCTACACCTTC

clone_size: .
d_call: TRBD1
v_call: TRBV5-4
cdr3_length: 15
j_call: TRBJ1-1
cdr3_aa: CASSILDRVNTEAFF
cdr3_nt: TGTGCCAGCAGCATCCTGGACAGGGTTAACACTGAAGCTTTCTTT

clone_size: .
d_call: TRBD1
v_call: TRBV7-8
cdr3_length: 20
j_call: TRBJ1-5
cdr3_aa: CASSFSYPDRDGFGNQPQHF
cdr3_nt: TGTGCCAGCAGCTTCTCTTACCCGGACAGGGATGGGTTCGGCAATCAGCCCCAGCATTTT

clone_size: once
d_call: TRBD1
v_call: TRBV6-1
cdr3_length: 15
j_call: TRBJ2-7
cdr3_aa: CASSEGYQGAYEQYF
cdr3_nt: TGTGCCAGCAGTGAGGGATATCAGGGGGCGTACGAGCAGTACTTC

clone_size: .
d_call: TRBD1
v_call: TRBV6-5
cdr3_length: 13
j_call: TRBJ1-2
cdr3_aa: CASTGQVIYGYTF
cdr3_nt: TGTGCCAGCACCGGACAGGTTATCTATGGCTACACCTTC

clone_size: .
d_call: TRBD1
v_call: TRBV12-3/TRBV12-4
cdr3_length: 13
j_call: TRBJ1-2
cdr3_aa: CASSSGQYYGYTF
cdr3_nt: TGTGCCAGCAGTTCGGGACAGTACTATGGCTACACCTTC

clone_size: .
d_call: TRBD1
v_call: TRBV15
cdr3_length: 20
j_call: TRBJ2-3
cdr3_aa: CATSTDRGRMAVSGTDTQYF
cdr3_nt: TGTGCCACCAGCACGGACAGGGGGCGCATGGCAGTGTCAGGAACAGATACGCAGTATTTT

clone_size: .
d_call: .
v_call: TRBV5-5
cdr3_length: 14
j_call: TRBJ2-1
cdr3_aa: CASSSPGLSNEQFF
cdr3_nt: TGTGCCAGCAGCTCCCCGGGACTGTCAAATGAGCAGTTCTTC

clone_size: .
d_call: TRBD2
v_call: TRBV5-5
cdr3_length: 18
j_call: TRBJ2-3
cdr3_aa: CASSYTLISGRSTDTQYF
cdr3_nt: TGTGCCAGCAGCTACACCTTAATTAGCGGGAGGTCGACAGATACGCAGTATTTT

clone_size: .
d_call: .
v_call: TRBV11-2
cdr3_length: 16
j_call: TRBJ2-5
cdr3_aa: CASTATGSRIEETQYF
cdr3_nt: TGTGCCAGCACCGCAACTGGCTCGAGGATTGAAGAGACCCAGTACTTC

clone_size: .
d_call: TRBD2
v_call: TRBV7-6
cdr3_length: 15
j_call: TRBJ2-1
cdr3_aa: CASSLAGLGYNEQFF
cdr3_nt: TGTGCCAGCAGCTTAGCGGGACTAGGGTACAATGAGCAGTTCTTC

clone_size: .
d_call: TRBD1
v_call: TRBV5-1
cdr3_length: 16
j_call: TRBJ1-3
cdr3_aa: CASSLVQGASGNTIYF
cdr3_nt: TGCGCCAGCAGCTTGGTCCAGGGGGCCTCTGGAAACACCATATATTTT

clone_size: few
d_call: .
v_call: TRBV3-1/TRBV3-2
cdr3_length: 13
j_call: TRBJ1-5
cdr3_aa: CASSPTASGPQHF
cdr3_nt: TGTGCCAGCAGCCCGACTGCCTCGGGGCCCCAGCATTTT

clone_size: few
d_call: .
v_call: TRBV6-5
cdr3_length: 15
j_call: TRBJ2-7
cdr3_aa: CASSTGPGSPYEQYF
cdr3_nt: TGTGCCAGCAGTACTGGGCCCGGGAGCCCCTACGAGCAGTACTTC

clone_size: .
d_call: TRBD1
v_call: TRBV5-8
cdr3_length: 15
j_call: TRBJ1-1
cdr3_aa: CASSFLDRDDTEAFF
cdr3_nt: TGTGCCAGCAGCTTCCTTGACAGGGACGACACTGAAGCTTTCTTT

clone_size: .
d_call: .
v_call: TRBV5-1
cdr3_length: 14
j_call: TRBJ1-4
cdr3_aa: CASSYTGLNEKLFF
cdr3_nt: TGCGCCAGCAGCTATACAGGCCTTAATGAAAAACTGTTTTTT

clone_size: .
d_call: .
v_call: TRBV19
cdr3_length: 14
j_call: TRBJ1-5
cdr3_aa: CASSMVPYNQPQHF
cdr3_nt: TGTGCCAGTAGTATGGTCCCCTACAATCAGCCCCAGCATTTT

clone_size: .
d_call: TRBD1
v_call: TRBV2
cdr3_length: 14
j_call: TRBJ2-7
cdr3_aa: CASLPDRGSYEQYF
cdr3_nt: TGTGCCAGCCTTCCCGACAGGGGGTCCTACGAGCAGTACTTC

clone_size: .
d_call: TRBD1
v_call: TRBV7-2
cdr3_length: 15
j_call: TRBJ2-2
cdr3_aa: CASTLVGTATGELFF
cdr3_nt: TGTGCCAGCACCCTGGTAGGGACAGCCACCGGGGAGCTGTTTTTT

clone_size: once
d_call: TRBD1
v_call: TRBV4-1
cdr3_length: 15
j_call: TRBJ1-4
cdr3_aa: CASSHPGQVDEKLFF
cdr3_nt: TGCGCCAGCAGCCACCCGGGACAGGTCGATGAAAAACTGTTTTTT

clone_size: .
d_call: TRBD1
v_call: TRBV25-1
cdr3_length: 14
j_call: TRBJ1-5
cdr3_aa: CASSGQGANQPQHF
cdr3_nt: TGTGCCAGCTCCGGACAGGGGGCTAATCAGCCCCAGCATTTT

clone_size: .
d_call: TRBD1
v_call: TRBV5-6
cdr3_length: 15
j_call: TRBJ2-5
cdr3_aa: CASSEGTGSMETQYF
cdr3_nt: TGTGCCAGCAGCGAAGGGACAGGGAGTATGGAGACCCAGTACTTC

clone_size: once
d_call: .
v_call: TRBV30
cdr3_length: 15
j_call: TRBJ2-2
cdr3_aa: CALALAQPYTGELFF
cdr3_nt: TGTGCCCTGGCGTTAGCCCAGCCCTACACCGGGGAGCTGTTTTTT

clone_size: .
d_call: .
v_call: TRBV25-1
cdr3_length: 15
j_call: TRBJ2-5
cdr3_aa: CASSESRTMEETQYF
cdr3_nt: TGTGCCAGCAGTGAATCAAGGACAATGGAAGAGACCCAGTACTTC

clone_size: .
d_call: TRBD1
v_call: TRBV11-2
cdr3_length: 15
j_call: TRBJ1-5
cdr3_aa: CASSLETGGNQPQHF
cdr3_nt: TGTGCCAGCAGCTTAGAAACAGGGGGCAATCAGCCCCAGCATTTT

clone_size: .
d_call: .
v_call: TRBV3-1/TRBV3-2
cdr3_length: 16
j_call: TRBJ1-1
cdr3_aa: CASSPARRTDTTEAFF
cdr3_nt: TGTGCCAGCAGCCCCGCCCGCCGGACAGACACGACTGAAGCTTTCTTT

clone_size: .
d_call: .
v_call: TRBV19
cdr3_length: 16
j_call: TRBJ1-2
cdr3_aa: CASSMGTGTQGYGYTF
cdr3_nt: TGTGCCAGTAGTATGGGAACGGGGACACAAGGCTATGGCTACACCTTC

clone_size: .
d_call: TRBD1
v_call: TRBV4-1
cdr3_length: 17
j_call: TRBJ1-1
cdr3_aa: CASSQVGTDSMNTEAFF
cdr3_nt: TGCGCCAGCAGCCAAGTGGGGACAGATTCCATGAACACTGAAGCTTTCTTT

clone_size: once
d_call: .
v_call: TRBV2
cdr3_length: 14
j_call: TRBJ2-2
cdr3_aa: CASSRTGNTGELFF
cdr3_nt: TGTGCCAGCAGTCGGACTGGGAACACCGGGGAGCTGTTTTTT

clone_size: .
d_call: TRBD1
v_call: TRBV18
cdr3_length: 15
j_call: TRBJ2-7
cdr3_aa: CASSPETGAVYEQYF
cdr3_nt: TGTGCCAGCTCACCAGAGACAGGGGCTGTGTACGAGCAGTACTTC